This passage covers 5 T cell receptor beta chains from one sample sequenced in a study of cytomegalovirus exposure and HLA in healthy donors. 60 Vbeta and 13 Jbeta primers were used in PCR. Method: immunoSEQ multiplex PCR; TCRdb's copy keeps in-frame clones and lacks some. The sample includes roughly 170,000 clones, less than 80% of them seen just once. Sequencing was performed on PBMCs. The receptors were sampled from a female donor in good health and CMV-seronegative.

The chain has TRBV5-4 and TRBJ2-5; TRBD2 agrees at 8 bases. This CDR3 contains 14 residues. Trimming removed 3 bases from V and 3 bases from J; junction bases left unmatched: 4. Per germline, CDR1 SGHNT and CDR2 YYREEE (reference sequence). The CDR3 sequence is CASSSGTREETQYF. The CDR3 DNA reads as TGTGCCAGCAGCTCCGGGACTAGAGAAGAGACCCAGTACTTC.

This chain connects TRBV4-2 to TRBJ2-3; 13 bases line up with TRBD2. Trimming at V came to 6 bases and at J to 7 bases, leaving 10 bases not matched to a gene. This CDR3 has 16 residues. Germline V gene sequence: CDR1 LGHNA, CDR2 YNFKEQ. CDR3 amino acids: CASRDTSGGAKNTQYF. In nucleotides, the CDR3 is TGTGCCAGCAGGGATACTAGCGGGGGGGCCAAAAATACGCAGTATTTT.

This chain links TRBV6-5 with TRBJ1-1; D unclear. CDR1 MNHEY and CDR2 SVGAGI come from the germline V gene. V was trimmed by 2 bases and J by 5 bases, leaving 9 bases between them. The CDR3 spans 13 residues. The CDR3 DNA follows: TGTGCCAGCAGTTACGACGCCGGGACTGAAGCTTTCTTT. This encodes CASSYDAGTEAFF.

This chain links TRBV15 with TRBJ1-3; D is perhaps TRBD1 (5 bases). Per the germline V gene, CDR1 is LNHNV and CDR2 is YYDKDF (reference sequence). The CDR3 has 15 residues. The V end was cut by 0 bases, the J end by 2 bases, with 8 bases between. The CDR3 region has the DNA TGTGCCACCAGCAGAGAAGGGGCAGCTGGAAACACCATATATTTT. Its translation: CATSREGAAGNTIYF.

The chain joins TRBV7-9 to TRBJ1-6; 8 nucleotides match TRBD1. The germline V gene has CDR1 SEHNR and CDR2 FQNEAQ (reference sequence). The CDR3 runs 16 residues. The junction had 9 bases not matched to a gene; V was cut back by 1 base and J by 10 bases. CDR3 DNA: TGTGCCAGCAGCTTAGTGGCAGGGGGCGAAATGTCACCCCTCCACTTT. Amino acid sequence: CASSLVAGGEMSPLHF. The entire variable domain, with the rest obtained from reference TRBV7-9 and TRBJ1-6, is as follows: DTGVSQNPRHKITKRGQNVTFRCDPISEHNRLYWYRQTLGQGPEFLTYFQNEAQLEKSRLLSDRFSAERPKGSFSTLEIQRTEQGDSAMYLCASSLVAGGEMSPLHFGNGTRLTVT.